Detailed here is one TCR beta chain. This clonotype appeared many times. Its recognized antigen is unknown. Per-nucleotide qualities are absent, and no much larger clonotype sits a single base away. The sample belongs to a study of CD8 T cells in ankylosing spondylitis (dated by TCRdb to 2015 to 2018). As for the study more broadly: To find TCR variants linked to disease, the study profiled T cell receptor beta repertoires in ankylosing spondylitis patients and healthy donors. Peripheral blood samples were taken, and synovial fluid was additionally collected from ankylosing spondylitis patients. In total, the full study cohort was made up of some 100 healthy donors and 25 ankylosing spondylitis patients. Beyond this particular receptor, the publication reports: A TCR beta motif of roughly 8 highly homologous amino acid variants appeared characteristic of blood from ankylosing spondylitis patients. Some of the motif variants had been reported before in the synovial fluid and blood of reactive arthritis patients, a finding that suggests common disease-initiation mechanisms. According to the report, matched synovial fluid samples from ankylosing spondylitis patients were significantly enriched for the disease-linked clones. The disease-linked clones had a CD8+ phenotype and were found at relatively low frequencies in peripheral blood.

Reads for this sample came from an Illumina HiSeq 2500. Quantitative 5'-RACE with molecular barcodes was the method used to prepare the TCR beta libraries. The paper's data handling went like this. A new computational method, built on a probabilistic model of VDJ rearrangement, was used to identify disease-linked TCR variants. TCRdb applied fastp at Q25 and MiXCR to the public reads, then kept only in-frame beta chains. Each entry is one CDR3 protein sequence, shown with its most common DNA and genes. It is TCRdb's table, rather than the study itself, that gives the V and J calls and clone size. The sample table contains approximately 350,000 distinct CDR3 sequences; only one count was recorded for about 20% of them. The biggest ten clones account for around 13% of the sample. The trim is 5 bases for V and 7 bases for J, with a gap of 17 bases between the germline ends. From cysteine to phenylalanine, the CDR3 is 14 amino acids long. The CDR3 DNA has 42 bases and is translated from base 1.

Sequenced sample: blood, either unsorted or a sorted T cell fraction (not recorded which). The chain links TRBV12-3 or TRBV12-4 with TRBJ1-1; TRBD1 is a weak D gene call, 6 bases matching. The receptor was isolated from a male donor with ankylosing spondylitis or in good health (not recorded which). The sequenced DNA: TGTGCCAGCAGTCCGATACAGGGACGGTTTGAAGCTTTCTTT. This translates into CASSPIQGRFEAFF.